This record covers a single T cell receptor beta chain. No antigen is known for it. Germline V gene data show CDR1 as DFQATT and CDR2 as SNEGSKA (reference sequence). V lost 5 bases and J 0 bases, leaving 14 bases between the germline ends. This CDR3 region has 16 residues. The data were taken from a study of post-analysis software for immune sequencing data. Unique molecular identifiers were built into the TCR beta cDNA libraries. TCRdb analysed the PCR reads with MiXCR anew, one entry per CDR3 protein. The sample contains roughly 540,000 distinct CDR3 sequences, approximately 34% of which appear only once. Study outcomes and limitations: Multiple sclerosis was associated with a significant reduction in normalized Chao1 diversity relative to controls. When patients were compared with controls, about five TRBV segments were more frequent, TRBV5-6, TRBV5-1 and TRBV20-1 among them. F-measure co-clustering was strong for batch-matched samples.

The sequence was obtained from a girl under 18 with multiple sclerosis. The sequencing input was blood. The chain uses TRBV20-1 and TRBJ1-6, with D perhaps matching TRBD1 (6 bases). Here the CDR3 reads CSAGRDTLSYNSPLHF. The CDR3 DNA sequence: TGCAGTGCTGGCCGGGACACCCTCTCCTATAATTCACCCCTCCACTTT.